One sample yielded the 9 T cell receptor beta chains listed below, sequenced in a study of cytomegalovirus exposure and HLA in healthy donors. Profiling relied on immunoSEQ multiplex PCR, and the TCRdb table lists in-frame clones only, not all of them. The table records around 300,000 clones, roughly nine tenths of them present only once. The sample consisted of PBMCs. The receptors come from a young woman in good health and CMV-seropositive.

The V gene is TRBV30, the J gene TRBJ2-6, with D hard to call. V lost 0 bases and J 0 bases, leaving 9 bases between the germline ends. Germline V gives CDR1 GTSNPN, CDR2 SVGIG (reference sequence). This CDR3 contains 16 residues. The CDR3 region has the DNA TGTGCCTGGAGTGTTAAACCTATCTCTGGGGCCAACGTCCTGACTTTC. It is translated as CAWSVKPISGANVLTF.

This clone was found once. The chain uses TRBV4-2 and TRBJ2-1, with D perhaps matching TRBD1 (6 bases). The germline V and J ends were trimmed by 0 bases and 2 bases, with 8 bases remaining between them. Germline assignment: CDR1 LGHNA and CDR2 YNFKEQ. The CDR3 contains 15 residues. The CDR3 here is CASSQETGTYNEQFF. DNA for the CDR3: TGTGCCAGCAGCCAAGAGACAGGAACCTACAATGAGCAGTTCTTC.

The chain uses TRBV30 and TRBJ1-5, with 9 bases lining up with TRBD1. The germline gives CDR1 GTSNPN, CDR2 SVGIG (reference sequence). Unmatched junction bases numbered 5, after V lost 3 bases and J lost 2 bases. CDR3 length: 15 residues. The chain's CDR3 is CAWSGDRDRNQPQHF. Written as DNA, the CDR3 is TGTGCCTGGAGCGGGGACAGGGATCGCAATCAGCCCCAGCATTTT.

The chain employs TRBV7-3 and TRBJ2-3; a weak D match, TRBD2 (6 bases). The CDR3 is made up of 17 amino acids. In germline, CDR1 is SGHTA, CDR2 FQGTGA. V dropped 0 bases and J dropped 2 bases, with 15 bases sitting between them. The CDR3 is CASSLTGTSFLTDTQYF. Written as DNA, the CDR3 is TGTGCCAGCAGCTTAACGGGTACTAGCTTTCTCACAGATACGCAGTATTTT.

V gene TRBV11-2 combines with J gene TRBJ1-4; maybe TRBD1 (5 bases). CDR1 is SGHAT, CDR2 FQNNGV, per germline. V dropped 0 bases and J dropped 7 bases, with 12 bases sitting between them. The CDR3 totals 15 residues. The CDR3 bases are TGTGCCAGCAGCTTAGATCTGGCAGGGCTTGAAAAACTGTTTTTT. Encoded protein: CASSLDLAGLEKLFF.

The rearrangement joins TRBV7-6 to TRBJ1-5; D uncertain. V was shortened by 3 bases and J by 4 bases, with 7 bases between the two germline ends. The CDR3 is 13 amino acids. The germline V gene encodes CDR1 SGHVS and CDR2 FNYEAQ. The CDR3 nucleotides are TGTGCCAGCAGCTTTTCGGGTAATCAGCCCCAGCATTTT. This translates into CASSFSGNQPQHF.

The genes are TRBV5-4 and TRBJ2-7, with 8 positions matching TRBD2. Looked up from germline, CDR1 is SGHNT and CDR2 is YYREEE (reference sequence). Trimming removed 0 bases from V and 6 bases from J; junction bases left unmatched: 2. CDR3 length equals 13 residues. CDR3 protein: CASSLGTSSEQYF. In DNA, the CDR3 is TGTGCCAGCAGCTTGGGGACTAGCTCCGAGCAGTACTTC.

This clone was observed a single time. This sequence joins TRBV5-7 and TRBJ2-7, with TRBD1 matching 7 bases. TRBV5-7 is sorted into the ORF group, with uncertain function. This CDR3 is built from 18 residues. The trim removed 0 bases at V and 0 bases at J, leaving 12 bases unmatched. The CDR3 DNA follows: TGTGCCAGCAGCTTGGTAGGACAGGAAGGGAACCACTCCTACGAGCAGTACTTC. Translating it yields CASSLVGQEGNHSYEQYF.

The rearrangement links TRBV6-1 to TRBJ1-2; 7 bases are a match to TRBD1. Trimming took 3 bases from V and 6 from J; bases not matched to a gene: 7. Germline lookup yields CDR1 MNHNS and CDR2 SASEGT. This CDR3 is 14 amino acids long. CDR3 sequence: CASSDTGAKNGYTF. As DNA, the CDR3 is TGTGCCAGCAGTGATACAGGGGCAAAAAATGGCTACACCTTC.